This TCR beta chain was identified during a study of blood T cell repertoires in COVID-19. Across the whole study: Whether acute or convalescent, the COVID-19 samples came from the United States, Italy and Spain. PBMCs, B-cell-depleted T cells, or T cells were the source of the cDNA or gDNA that made up the material.

V gave up 3 bases and J gave up 5 bases; unmatched junction bases: 10. Germline CDR1 reads KGHSH; CDR2 reads LQKENI. CDR3 size: 15 residues. Original data processing: Amplified reference gene primers provided the basis for estimating nucleated cell counts. Profiling relied on immunoSEQ multiplex PCR, and the TCRdb table lists in-frame clones only, not all of them. Clone size and V and J calls were adopted from that table, with D and trimming inferred from the DNA. The sample shows more than 150,000 clones, under 85% of them seen only once. Sequencing was carried out using peripheral blood. V and J are TRBV18 and TRBJ2-7, with 7 nucleotides matching TRBD2. The receptor's source is an elderly woman with acute or convalescent COVID-19. The DNA of the CDR3 is TGTGCCAGCTCACCCTCGGGCGGGAGCCCGAACGAGCAGTACTTC. Translation gives CASSPSGGSPNEQYF.